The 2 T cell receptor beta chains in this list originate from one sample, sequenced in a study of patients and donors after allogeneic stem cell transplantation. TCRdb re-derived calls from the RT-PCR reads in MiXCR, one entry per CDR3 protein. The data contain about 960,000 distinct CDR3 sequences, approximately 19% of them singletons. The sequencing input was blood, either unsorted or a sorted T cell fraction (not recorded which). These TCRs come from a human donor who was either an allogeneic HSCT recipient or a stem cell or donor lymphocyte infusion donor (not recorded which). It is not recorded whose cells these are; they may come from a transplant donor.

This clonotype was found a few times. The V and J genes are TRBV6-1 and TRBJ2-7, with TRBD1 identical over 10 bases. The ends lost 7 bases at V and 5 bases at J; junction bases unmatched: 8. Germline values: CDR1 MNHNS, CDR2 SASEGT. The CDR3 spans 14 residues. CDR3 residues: CASTGTGASDEQYF. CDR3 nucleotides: TGTGCCAGCACCGGGACAGGGGCATCCGACGAGCAGTACTTC.

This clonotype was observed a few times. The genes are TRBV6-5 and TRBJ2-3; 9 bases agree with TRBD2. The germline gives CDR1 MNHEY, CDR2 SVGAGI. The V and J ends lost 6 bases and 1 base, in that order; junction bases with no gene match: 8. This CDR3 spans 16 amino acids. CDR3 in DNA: TGTGCCAGCAGATACCAAGCGGGGGGTCGCACAGATACGCAGTATTTT. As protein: CASRYQAGGRTDTQYF.